The clone carrying this T cell receptor (beta chain) has more than one count but fewer than ten. Its matching antigen is unknown. Trimming took 4 bases from V and 3 from J, leaving 12 bases between them. Germline values: CDR1 SGHTA, CDR2 FQGTGA. The CDR3 extends over 15 amino acids. The data derive from a study of T cell repertoires in aging, cancer and after chemotherapy. Study findings and constraints: Age-matched healthy donors had significantly more diverse, less clonal blood TCR repertoires than untreated cancer patients.

The template was genomic DNA from peripheral blood, not RNA. TRB rearrangements spanning V, D and J were amplified using mixed TRB-A/B primers. One entry per CDR3 protein, called by TCRdb with MiXCR from the multiplex PCR reads. The repertoire holds about 2,200 distinct CDR3 sequences, with 28% as singletons. The source of this sequence is a human donor with a solid tumor. The V gene is TRBV7-3, the J gene TRBJ2-2; unclear D gene. Sequenced sample: blood. The CDR3 protein is CASSWSDGHTGELFF. For the CDR3, the DNA is TGTGCCAGCAGCTGGTCGGACGGTCACACCGGGGAGCTGTTTTTT.